The 13 T cell receptor beta chains listed next were all sequenced from one sample in a study of shared clonotypes between healthy human individuals. Method: immunoSEQ multiplex PCR; TCRdb's copy keeps in-frame clones and lacks some. In the table there are some 2 million clones, about 95% of which are singletons. Naive CD8 populations comprised CD45RO-negative cells positively selected for CCR7, excluding terminally differentiated effector memory CD45RA+ cells. Specimen: naive CD8+ T cells sorted from blood. The origin of the receptors is a man aged 18 to 29 in good health.

This clone was detected once. The rearrangement uses TRBV7-9 and TRBJ2-5, with 7 bases lining up with TRBD2. Germline-derived CDR1 and CDR2 are SEHNR and FQNEAQ (reference sequence). There are 14 residues in the CDR3. J gave up 2 bases and V 5 bases, and 5 bases lay outside the gene matches. The CDR3 sequence: CASSPGEGQETQYF. The CDR3 nucleotides read TGTGCCAGCAGCCCCGGGGAGGGGCAAGAGACCCAGTACTTC.

This clone showed up just once. The chain couples TRBV6-1 to TRBJ2-7; D may correspond to TRBD1 or TRBD2 (5 bases each). The germline V gene encodes CDR1 MNHNS and CDR2 SASEGT. Trimming removed 3 bases from V and 7 bases from J, with 19 bases in between. This CDR3 spans 15 amino acids. CDR3 DNA sequence: TGTGCCAGCAGTGACTTCGGGACGGCTTTCCTAGAGCAGTACTTC. It translates to CASSDFGTAFLEQYF.

The gene calls are TRBV5-8 and TRBJ1-1, with 7 bases matching TRBD1. CDR1 is SGHTS, CDR2 YDEGEE, per germline. The trim removed 2 bases at V and 5 bases at J, leaving 6 bases unmatched. The CDR3 has 14 amino acids. The CDR3 spells CASSFLTGNTEAFF. Written as DNA, the CDR3 is TGTGCCAGCAGCTTCCTGACAGGGAATACTGAAGCTTTCTTT.

The V gene is TRBV5-8, the J gene TRBJ2-7; 11 nucleotides agree with TRBD1. Trimming took 0 bases from V and 12 from J; bases not matched to a gene: 8. The length of the CDR3 is 14 residues. Germline CDR1 is SGHTS and CDR2 is YDEGEE. The chain's CDR3 is CASSLVGTGGSPYF. The CDR3 DNA reads as TGTGCCAGCAGCTTGGTTGGGACAGGGGGGTCCCCGTACTTC. Drawing the rest from reference TRBV5-8 and TRBJ2-7, the complete variable domain is EAGVTQSPTHLIKTRGQQATLRCSPISGHTSVYWYQQALGLGLQFLLWYDEGEERNRGNFPPRFSGRQFPNYSSELNVNALELEDSALYLCASSLVGTGGSPYFGPGTRLTVT.

J is TRBJ2-4 and V is TRBV29-1, with no clear D. This CDR3 spans 12 amino acids. Trimming removed 2 bases at V and 4 bases at J, with 6 bases between. Germline CDR1 is SQVTM and CDR2 is ANQGSEA. This CDR3 reads CSVEREKNIQYF. As DNA, the CDR3 is TGCAGCGTTGAACGAGAAAAAAACATTCAGTACTTC. The full variable domain, its missing parts supplied by reference TRBV29-1 and TRBJ2-4, is SAVISQKPSRDICQRGTSLTIQCQVDSQVTMMFWYRQQPGQSLTLIATANQGSEATYESGFVIDKFPISRPNLTFSTLTVSNMSPEDSSIYLCSVEREKNIQYFGAGTRLSVL.

This chain joins TRBV6-6 and TRBJ1-2; 9 nucleotides agree with TRBD1. This CDR3 has 13 residues. Germline CDR1 and CDR2: MNHNY and SVGAGI (reference sequence). With 6 bases clipped from V and 6 bases from J, the junction kept 5 bases outside the gene matches. Written as DNA, the CDR3 is TGTGCCAGCAGCCTACAGGGGGCTGATGGCTACACCTTC. It yields the protein CASSLQGADGYTF.

As for this clone: The identical CDR3 is also encoded by other nucleotide sequences in the sample. The genes are TRBV6-5 and TRBJ1-5, with a tentative D call TRBD1 (5 bases). The CDR3 has 14 amino acids. V lost 5 bases, J lost 8 bases, and 16 bases lay in between. Germline CDR1 and CDR2: MNHEY and SVGAGI. CDR3 sequence reads: CASSMGRAAEPQHF. The CDR3 region has the DNA TGTGCCAGCAGTATGGGGCGGGCTGCGGAGCCCCAGCATTTT.

The J gene is TRBJ1-4, the V gene TRBV30; D is possibly TRBD1 (6 bases). CDR1 GTSNPN and CDR2 SVGIG come from the germline V gene (reference sequence). The CDR3 loop spans 12 amino acids. The V end was cut by 4 bases, the J end by 8 bases, with 11 bases between. This chain's CDR3 is CAWNREEEKLFF. The CDR3 nucleotides read TGTGCCTGGAACAGGGAGGAGGAAAAACTGTTTTTT.

With regard to this clone: Other DNA sequences from this sample encode an identical CDR3 as well. This rearrangement joins TRBV4-3 to TRBJ2-1; 10 nucleotides align to TRBD2. Unmatched junction bases numbered 0, after V lost 1 base and J lost 3 bases. The length of the CDR3 is 15 residues. Germline V CDR1 and CDR2: LGHNA, YSLEER. Written as DNA, the CDR3 is TGCGCCAGCAGCCAAGGACTAGCGGGCTACAATGAGCAGTTCTTC. As protein: CASSQGLAGYNEQFF.

This chain joins TRBV29-1 and TRBJ2-1, with D unresolved. Trimming left V 3 bases short and J 6 bases short, with 12 bases between. This CDR3 is built from 13 residues. Germline V lookup: CDR1 SQVTM, CDR2 ANQGSEA. In DNA, the CDR3 is TGCAGCGTTGATCCCTTCGAAGGCAATGAGCAGTTCTTC. This translates into CSVDPFEGNEQFF.

The genes are TRBV27 and TRBJ2-3; a weak D match, TRBD2 (5 bases). Trimming stripped 4 bases from V and 0 bases from J, with 11 bases between. Germline V lookup: CDR1 MNHEY, CDR2 SMNVEV (reference sequence). This CDR3 region has 15 residues. The CDR3 reads CASSSLGVSTDTQYF. As DNA, the CDR3 is TGTGCCAGCAGTTCACTCGGGGTTAGCACAGATACGCAGTATTTT.

This chain uses TRBV7-9 with TRBJ2-5; no firm D call. Per germline, CDR1 SEHNR and CDR2 FQNEAQ (reference sequence). The CDR3 totals 16 residues. Trimming took 4 bases from V and 2 from J, leaving 17 bases between them. The DNA of the CDR3 is TGTGCCAGCAGCTCCATCTCGTCAGGCATACAAGAGACCCAGTACTTC. This sequence encodes CASSSISSGIQETQYF.

This rearrangement joins TRBV30 to TRBJ2-1; D could derive from TRBD1 or TRBD2 (5 bases each). Germline CDR1 reads GTSNPN; CDR2 reads SVGIG (reference sequence). V dropped 2 bases and J dropped 4 bases, with 15 bases sitting between them. This CDR3 is 15 amino acids long. The CDR3 DNA follows: TGTGCCTGGAGTTTGGGGGTGATAGATTACAATGAGCAGTTCTTC. Its translation is CAWSLGVIDYNEQFF. Using reference TRBV30 and TRBJ2-1 for the parts outside the CDR3, the full variable domain is SQTIHQWPATLVQPVGSPLSLECTVEGTSNPNLYWYRQAAGRGLQLLFYSVGIGQISSEVPQNLSASRPQDRQFILSSKKLLLSDSGFYLCAWSLGVIDYNEQFFGPGTRLTVL.